These 2 T cell receptor beta chains were all obtained from the same sample, sequenced in a study of T cells in Graves' hyperthyroidism and ophthalmopathy. From RNA transcripts, TCR beta CDR3 regions were amplified. TCR CDR3 regions were first amplified by RT-PCR with HTBI primers. TCRdb re-derived calls from the multiplex PCR reads in MiXCR, one entry per CDR3 protein. The repertoire holds about 200,000 distinct CDR3 sequences, with about 17% as singletons. Sequenced sample: blood. The receptors were sampled from a woman in her forties or fifties with Graves' hyperthyroidism.

This clonotype was seen many times. V gene TRBV18 combines with J gene TRBJ1-5, with D unresolved. Trimming left V 3 bases short and J 4 bases short, with 7 bases between. Looked up from germline, CDR1 is KGHSH and CDR2 is LQKENI. This CDR3 has 13 amino acids. CDR3 DNA: TGTGCCAGCTCACCTGACAAGAATCAGCCCCAGCATTTT. This codes for CASSPDKNQPQHF. The full variable domain, its missing parts supplied by reference TRBV18 and TRBJ1-5, is NAGVMQNPRHLVRRRGQEARLRCSPMKGHSHVYWYRQLPEEGLKFMVYLQKENIIDESGMPKERFSAEFPKEGPSILRIQQVVRGDSAAYFCASSPDKNQPQHFGDGTRLSIL.

This clonotype has a handful of counts. A read error may account for a junction end that differs from germline. The chain carries TRBV4-2 and TRBJ2-5; maybe TRBD2 (6 bases). This CDR3 region has 16 residues. CDR1 and CDR2 from the germline V gene are LGHNA and YNFKEQ. The CDR3 DNA sequence: TGTGCCAGCAGCCAGGGGGGAGACGCTCCCCAAGAGGCCCAGTACTTC. This translates into CASSQGGDAPQEAQYF.